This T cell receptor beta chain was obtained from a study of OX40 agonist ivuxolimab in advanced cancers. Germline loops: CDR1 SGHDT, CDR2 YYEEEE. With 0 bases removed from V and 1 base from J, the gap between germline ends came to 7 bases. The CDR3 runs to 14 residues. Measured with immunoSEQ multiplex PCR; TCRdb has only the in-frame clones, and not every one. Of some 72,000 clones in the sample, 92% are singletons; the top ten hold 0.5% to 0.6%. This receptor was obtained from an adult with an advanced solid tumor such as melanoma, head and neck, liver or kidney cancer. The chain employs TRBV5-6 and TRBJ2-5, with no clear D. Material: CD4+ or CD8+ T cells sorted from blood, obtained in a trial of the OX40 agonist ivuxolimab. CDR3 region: CASSLVAAQETQYF. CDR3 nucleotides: TGTGCCAGCAGCTTGGTGGCCGCCCAAGAGACCCAGTACTTC.